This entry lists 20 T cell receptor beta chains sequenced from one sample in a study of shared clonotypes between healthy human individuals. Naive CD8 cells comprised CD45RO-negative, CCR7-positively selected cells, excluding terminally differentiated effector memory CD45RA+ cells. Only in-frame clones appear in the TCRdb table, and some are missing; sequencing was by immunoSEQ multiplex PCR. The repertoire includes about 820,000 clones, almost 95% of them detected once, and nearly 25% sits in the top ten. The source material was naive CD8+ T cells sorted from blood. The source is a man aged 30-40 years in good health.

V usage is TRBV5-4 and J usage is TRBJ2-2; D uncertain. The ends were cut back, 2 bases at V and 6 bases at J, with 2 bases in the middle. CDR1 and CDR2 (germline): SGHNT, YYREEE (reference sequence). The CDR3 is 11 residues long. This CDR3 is CASSFSGELFF. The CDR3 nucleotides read TGTGCCAGCAGCTTTTCCGGGGAGCTGTTTTTT.

The CDR3 DNA reads as TGTGCCAGCAGCCCCCCCGCGGGGCAGGACCAGACCACAGATACGCAGTATTTT. This codes for CASSPPAGQDQTTDTQYF. The V and J genes are TRBV7-2 and TRBJ2-3; tentative D call: TRBD2 (6 bases). Germline loops: CDR1 SGHTA, CDR2 FQGNSA. V lost 5 bases and J lost 2, with 23 bases in between. The length of the CDR3 is 18 residues.

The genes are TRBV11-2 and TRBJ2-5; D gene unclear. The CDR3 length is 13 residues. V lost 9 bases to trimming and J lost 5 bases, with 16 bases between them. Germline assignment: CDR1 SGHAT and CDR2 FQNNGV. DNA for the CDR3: TGTGCCAGTTCCCTGGAGTACCCCGAGACCCAGTACTTC. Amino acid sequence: CASSLEYPETQYF.

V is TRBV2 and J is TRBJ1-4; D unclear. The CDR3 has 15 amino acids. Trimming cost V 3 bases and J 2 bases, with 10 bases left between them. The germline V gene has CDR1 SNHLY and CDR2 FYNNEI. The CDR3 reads CASSDSAATNEKLFF. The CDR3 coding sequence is TGTGCCAGCAGTGATTCGGCGGCTACTAATGAAAAACTGTTTTTT.

CDR3 residues: CASSLRGRGGMNTEAFF. DNA of the CDR3: TGTGCCAGCAGCTTACGAGGCAGGGGGGGAATGAACACTGAAGCTTTCTTT. The rearrangement links TRBV7-9 to TRBJ1-1; TRBD1 agrees at 7 bases. The CDR3 sequence is 17 residues long. Unmatched junction bases numbered 9, after V lost 2 bases and J lost 0 bases. Germline values: CDR1 SEHNR, CDR2 FQNEAQ (reference sequence).

In DNA form, the CDR3 reads TGCGCCAGCAGCTGGGGGTCTGGGGCCTACGAGCAGTACTTC. Its translation is CASSWGSGAYEQYF. V gene TRBV5-1 combines with J gene TRBJ2-7; D assignment may be TRBD1 or TRBD2 (5 bases each). V gave up 3 bases and J gave up 2 bases, with 12 bases separating them. CDR3 length equals 14 residues. CDR1 is SGHRS, CDR2 YFSETQ, per germline. Full variable domain (remainder filled in from reference TRBV5-1 and TRBJ2-7): KAGVTQTPRYLIKTRGQQVTLSCSPISGHRSVSWYQQTPGQGLQFLFEYFSETQRNKGNFPGRFSGRQFSNSRSEMNVSTLELGDSALYLCASSWGSGAYEQYFGPGTRLTVT.

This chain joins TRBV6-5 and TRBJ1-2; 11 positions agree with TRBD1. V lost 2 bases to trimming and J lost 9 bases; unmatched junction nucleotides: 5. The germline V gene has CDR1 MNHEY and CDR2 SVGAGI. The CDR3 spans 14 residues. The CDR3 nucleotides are TGTGCCAGCAGTTACCAAGGGACAGGGGGAAGCTACACCTTC. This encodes CASSYQGTGGSYTF.

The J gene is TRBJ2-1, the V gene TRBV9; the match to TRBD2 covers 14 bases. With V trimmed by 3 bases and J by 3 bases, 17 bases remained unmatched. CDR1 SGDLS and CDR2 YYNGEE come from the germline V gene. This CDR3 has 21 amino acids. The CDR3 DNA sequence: TGTGCCAGCAGCGCCCCCTTATCGGGACTAGCGGGAGAAAGGGACTACAATGAGCAGTTCTTC. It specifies CASSAPLSGLAGERDYNEQFF.

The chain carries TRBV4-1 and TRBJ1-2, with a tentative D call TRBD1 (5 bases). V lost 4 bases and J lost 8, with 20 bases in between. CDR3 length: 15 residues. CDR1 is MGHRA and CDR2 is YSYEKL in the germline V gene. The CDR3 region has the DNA TGCGCCAGCAGCCCCAACGGAGGGGAGATCTGGGGCTACACCTTC. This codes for CASSPNGGEIWGYTF.

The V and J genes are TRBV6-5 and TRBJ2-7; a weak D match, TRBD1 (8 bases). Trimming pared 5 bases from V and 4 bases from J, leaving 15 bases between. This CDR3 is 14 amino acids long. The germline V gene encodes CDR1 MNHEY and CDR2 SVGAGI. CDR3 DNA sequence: TGTGCCAGCAGTGGGGGGGACAGGATGTACGAGCAGTACTTC. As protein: CASSGGDRMYEQYF.

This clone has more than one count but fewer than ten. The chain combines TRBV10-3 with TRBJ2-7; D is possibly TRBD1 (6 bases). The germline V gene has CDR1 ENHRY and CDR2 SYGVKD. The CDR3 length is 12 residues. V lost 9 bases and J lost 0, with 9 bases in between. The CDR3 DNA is TGTGCCATAGGGGACAACTCCTACGAGCAGTACTTC. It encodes CAIGDNSYEQYF.

CDR3 nucleotides: TGTGCCAGCAGTTTAGGAGGGGGAAACTATGGCTACACCTTC. It encodes CASSLGGGNYGYTF. The chain employs TRBV27 and TRBJ1-2; D perhaps matches TRBD1 (6 bases). Germline V gene sequence: CDR1 MNHEY, CDR2 SMNVEV (reference sequence). Trimming removed 2 bases at V and 2 bases at J, with 9 bases between. There are 14 residues in the CDR3.

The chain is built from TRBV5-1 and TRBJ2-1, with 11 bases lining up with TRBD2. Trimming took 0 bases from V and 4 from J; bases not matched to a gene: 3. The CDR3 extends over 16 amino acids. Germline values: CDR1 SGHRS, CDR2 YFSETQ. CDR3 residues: CASSLAVAGGYNEQFF. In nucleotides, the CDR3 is TGCGCCAGCAGCTTGGCCGTAGCGGGAGGGTACAATGAGCAGTTCTTC.

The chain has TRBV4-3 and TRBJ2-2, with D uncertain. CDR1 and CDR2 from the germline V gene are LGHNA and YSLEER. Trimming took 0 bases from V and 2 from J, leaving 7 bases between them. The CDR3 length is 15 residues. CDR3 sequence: CASSQDLRNTGELFF. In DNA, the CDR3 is TGCGCCAGCAGCCAAGATCTACGCAACACCGGGGAGCTGTTTTTT.

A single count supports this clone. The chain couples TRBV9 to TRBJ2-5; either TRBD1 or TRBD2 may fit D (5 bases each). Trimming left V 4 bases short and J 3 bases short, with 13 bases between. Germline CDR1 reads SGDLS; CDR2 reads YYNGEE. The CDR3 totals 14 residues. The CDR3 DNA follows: TGTGCCAGCAGCCCCCCTGGGGGTGAAGAGACCCAGTACTTC. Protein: CASSPPGGEETQYF.

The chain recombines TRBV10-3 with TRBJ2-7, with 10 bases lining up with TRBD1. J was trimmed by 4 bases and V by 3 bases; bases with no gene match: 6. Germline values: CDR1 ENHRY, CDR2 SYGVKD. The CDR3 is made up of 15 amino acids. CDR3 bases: TGTGCCATCAGTGAAACCGGGACAGGGGATTACGAGCAGTACTTC. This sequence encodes CAISETGTGDYEQYF.

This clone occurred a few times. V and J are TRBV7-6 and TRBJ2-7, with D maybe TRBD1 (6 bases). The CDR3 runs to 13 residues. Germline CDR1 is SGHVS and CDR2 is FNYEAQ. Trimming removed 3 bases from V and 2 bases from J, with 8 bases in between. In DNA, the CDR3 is TGTGCCAGCAGCTTGGACAGAACCTACGAGCAGTACTTC. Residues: CASSLDRTYEQYF.

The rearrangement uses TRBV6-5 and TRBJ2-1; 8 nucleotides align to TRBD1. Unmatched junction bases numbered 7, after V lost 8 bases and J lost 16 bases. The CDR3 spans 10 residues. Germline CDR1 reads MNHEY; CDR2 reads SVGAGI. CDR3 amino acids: CASGGRGLFF. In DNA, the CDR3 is TGTGCCAGCGGCGGCAGGGGGCTTTTCTTC.

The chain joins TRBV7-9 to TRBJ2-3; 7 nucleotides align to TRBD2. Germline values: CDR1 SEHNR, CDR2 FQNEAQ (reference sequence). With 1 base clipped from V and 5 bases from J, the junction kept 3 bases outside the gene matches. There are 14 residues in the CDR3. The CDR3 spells CASSLGGGGDTQYF. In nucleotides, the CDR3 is TGTGCCAGCAGCTTAGGCGGGGGAGGAGATACGCAGTATTTT. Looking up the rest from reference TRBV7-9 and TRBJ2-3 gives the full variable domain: DTGVSQNPRHKITKRGQNVTFRCDPISEHNRLYWYRQTLGQGPEFLTYFQNEAQLEKSRLLSDRFSAERPKGSFSTLEIQRTEQGDSAMYLCASSLGGGGDTQYFGPGTRLTVL.

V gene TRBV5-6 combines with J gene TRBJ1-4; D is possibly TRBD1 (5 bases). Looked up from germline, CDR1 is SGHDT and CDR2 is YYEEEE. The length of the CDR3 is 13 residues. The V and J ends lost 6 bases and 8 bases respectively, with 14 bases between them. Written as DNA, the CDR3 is TGTGCCAGCAAAGGGGCACTAGAAGAAAAACTGTTTTTT. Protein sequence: CASKGALEEKLFF. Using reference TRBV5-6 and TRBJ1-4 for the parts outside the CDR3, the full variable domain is DAGVTQSPTHLIKTRGQQVTLRCSPKSGHDTVSWYQQALGQGPQFIFQYYEEEERQRGNFPDRFSGHQFPNYSSELNVNALLLGDSALYLCASKGALEEKLFFGSGTQLSVL.